This TCR beta chain was sequenced for a study of CD4 T cells in relation to SARS-CoV-2 and coronaviruses. Measured with immunoSEQ multiplex PCR; TCRdb has only the in-frame clones, and not every one. Of about 26,000 clones listed, roughly 82% are singletons. About this clone: Its antigen is not identified.

Before the COVID-19 pandemic, during about 2010-2019, CD4+ T cells were taken from unexposed donors. CD4+ T cells were isolated from the cells after 10 days of culture. Testing used SARS-CoV-2 S/N and four cold-coronavirus spikes on unexposed-donor CD4+ T cells, cells permitting. The material sequenced was CD4+ T cells from PBMCs, cultured in vitro. This sequence originates from a human donor in good health.

The CDR3 protein is CASSPTAYNEQFF. DNA for the CDR3: TGTGCCAGCTCCCCGACAGCCTACAATGAGCAGTTCTTC. V is TRBV18 and J is TRBJ2-1, with D perhaps TRBD1 (5 bases). This CDR3 comprises 13 residues. Germline V CDR1 and CDR2: KGHSH, LQKENI. Trimming removed 6 bases from V and 2 bases from J, with 8 bases in between.